Reported below is one T cell receptor beta chain. The antigen this receptor binds is unknown. Within one base of it there is no much larger clone, and no base qualities were kept. Genomic DNA was extracted from sorted cells for sequencing of the TCRbeta CDR3 region. TCRbeta CDR3 regions were sequenced using the immunoSEQ Assay. Held by TCRdb, this immuneACCESS table contains in-frame sequences only and omits some clones. Under half of the omission traces to an unresolved V gene where checked; the cause of the rest is unknown. The sample has about 37,000 clones on record, 70% to 85% of them singletons. The top ten constitute about 20% of the sample. Patients with a history of autoimmune disease or receiving systemic immunosuppression were excluded from the trial. Peripheral blood for TCR sequencing was drawn from every dose cohort at baseline, at cycle 4 day 1 and at cycle 7 day 1. Samples were obtained from an open-label, multicenter, first-in-human phase I dose-escalation trial of ivuxolimab. Adults with locally advanced or metastatic head and neck squamous cell, hepatocellular, melanoma or renal cell carcinoma were enrolled in the trial. CD4+ and CD8+ T cells were sorted separately from peripheral blood before TCR sequencing.

The data belong to a study of OX40 agonist ivuxolimab in advanced cancers. For the study in its entirety: Ivuxolimab, which targeted the costimulatory receptor OX40 (CD134), was an agonistic, fully human IgG2 monoclonal antibody. Intravenous ivuxolimab was administered to patients every 2 weeks at six dose levels: 0.01, 0.1, 0.3, 1.5, 3 and 10 mg/kg. Among the approximately 50 dose-escalation patients, approximately 20 had hepatocellular carcinoma, roughly 15 melanoma, 9 renal cell carcinoma and 9 head and neck cancer. In the dose-escalation cohort, around four fifths of patients were male, and the mean age was approximately 64 years, with a range of 23 to 79. Patients were allowed to have had prior anti-PD-1, anti-PD-L1 or anti-CTLA-4 therapy, and approximately 40% of the dose-escalation patients had previously received checkpoint inhibitors. Partial responses occurred in three dose-escalation patients: two with cutaneous melanoma and one with hepatocellular carcinoma. Peripheral TCRbeta sequencing aimed to test whether ivuxolimab altered TCR sequence diversity and caused clonal T-cell expansion. The monotherapy dose-escalation portion (N ≈ 56 patients) of the phase I ivuxolimab trial is reported in the paper.

Relative to germline, V is missing 7 bases and J is missing 4 bases, with 10 bases of the junction outside any gene match. CDR1 and CDR2, looked up from the germline V gene (reference sequence), are LNHDA and SQIVND. Including the terminal cysteine and phenylalanine, the CDR3 comprises 15 residues. The CDR3 DNA has 45 bases and is translated from base 1. The full study reports these points: At doses of 0.1 to 3.0 mg/kg, clonal expansion of both CD4+ and CD8+ blood T cells was observed from baseline to week 6. Low levels of normalized T-cell clonal expansion were also seen in some patients who did not respond. The antigen specificity of the peripheral T cells that underwent clonal expansion was not determined. After ivuxolimab, more expanded clones were found on average in CD8+ T cells than in CD4+ T cells. In partial responders in the 0.1-3.0 mg/kg groups, normalized peripheral clonal expansion was found to be among the lowest, especially among CD8+ T cells.

Sequenced here: CD4+ or CD8+ T cells sorted from blood, sampled in a trial of the OX40 agonist ivuxolimab. The sequence derives from an adult with an advanced solid tumor such as melanoma, head and neck, liver or kidney cancer. Recombination linked TRBV19 to TRBJ1-1; 9 bases in the junction line up with TRBD1. The CDR3 protein: CASNIQGARGTEAFF. The sequence in DNA is TGTGCCAGTAACATACAGGGGGCGCGTGGCACTGAAGCTTTCTTT. Reference TRBV19 and TRBJ1-1 genes cover what lies past the CDR3, so the full variable domain is DGGITQSPKYLFRKEGQNVTLSCEQNLNHDAMYWYRQDPGQGLRLIYYSQIVNDFQKGDIAEGYSVSREKKESFPLTVTSAQKNPTAFYLCASNIQGARGTEAFFGQGTRLTVV.